This is a list of T cell receptor beta chains from one sample in a study of blood T cell repertoires in COVID-19. Profiling relied on immunoSEQ multiplex PCR, and the TCRdb table lists in-frame clones only, not all of them. In the table there are a few hundred thousand clones, more than 75% of which are singletons. Sequenced material: peripheral blood. These receptors originate from an elderly man with acute or convalescent COVID-19. The CDR3 runs from the conserved cysteine through the conserved F or W. A D gene is named only where the DNA matches it firmly. Clone size is shown for a subset of rows, as once, few, many or a class of expanded clone.

D gene	J gene	clone size	V gene	CDR3 protein	CDR3 DNA
TRBD2	TRBJ2-1	NA	TRBV7-6	CASSLTSGSHNEQFF	TGTGCCAGCAGCTTGACTAGCGGGAGTCACAATGAGCAGTTCTTC
NA	TRBJ2-1	once	TRBV5-4	CASSLEGAVTYNEQFF	TGTGCCAGCAGCTTGGAAGGGGCAGTAACCTACAATGAGCAGTTCTTC
TRBD1	TRBJ2-3	NA	TRBV19	CASSMTGTGTDTQYF	TGTGCCAGTAGTATGACAGGGACGGGCACAGATACGCAGTATTTT
NA	TRBJ2-1	NA	TRBV19	CASSIDQGSYNEQFF	TGTGCCAGTAGTATAGATCAGGGTTCCTACAATGAGCAGTTCTTC
NA	TRBJ2-5	NA	TRBV5-1	CASSSTGQETQYF	TGCGCCAGCAGCAGCACCGGGCAAGAGACCCAGTACTTC
NA	TRBJ2-3	NA	TRBV29-1	CSVEEGGGRRTDTQYF	TGCAGCGTTGAAGAAGGTGGGGGCCGAAGAACAGATACGCAGTATTTT
NA	TRBJ1-5	NA	TRBV4-1	CASSQLGARQPQHF	TGCGCCAGCAGCCAACTGGGGGCGCGGCAGCCCCAGCATTTT
TRBD1	TRBJ2-3	NA	TRBV6-5	CASSYGDRGGTDTQYF	TGTGCCAGCAGTTACGGGGACAGGGGGGGCACAGATACGCAGTATTTT
NA	TRBJ2-3	NA	TRBV7-7	CASSLTGISTDTQYF	TGTGCTAGCAGCTTAACCGGGATTAGCACAGATACGCAGTATTTT
NA	TRBJ1-2	NA	TRBV6-4	CASSAAAGANYGYTF	TGTGCCAGCAGTGCCGCGGCGGGGGCCAACTATGGCTACACCTTC
TRBD2	TRBJ2-1	few	TRBV28	CASSSLEGGNEQFF	TGTGCCAGCAGTAGCTTAGAGGGAGGGAACGAGCAGTTCTTC
TRBD1	TRBJ1-2	NA	TRBV10-2	CASSESAMTGNYGYTF	TGCGCCAGCAGTGAGTCTGCCATGACAGGGAACTATGGCTACACCTTC
NA	TRBJ1-5	NA	TRBV6-2/TRBV6-3	CASSYTINPGQPQHF	TGTGCCAGCAGTTACACGATCAATCCAGGTCAGCCCCAGCATTTT
NA	TRBJ2-2	NA	TRBV7-9	CAKSGTANTGELFF	TGTGCCAAGTCCGGGACTGCGAACACCGGGGAGCTGTTTTTT
NA	TRBJ2-5	NA	TRBV4-1	CASSQGLDETQYF	TGCGCCAGCAGCCAAGGACTAGATGAGACCCAGTACTTC
TRBD1	TRBJ1-5	NA	TRBV29-1	CSVVSGGATPQHF	TGCAGCGTTGTTTCAGGGGGCGCGACGCCCCAGCATTTT
NA	TRBJ2-2	NA	TRBV27	CASSFTGRANTGELFF	TGTGCCAGCAGTTTTACAGGGAGGGCGAACACCGGGGAGCTGTTTTTT
TRBD1	TRBJ1-2	NA	TRBV28	CASSLQAGGWGYTF	TGTGCCAGCAGTCTCCAGGCAGGGGGTTGGGGCTACACCTTC
TRBD2	TRBJ2-2	NA	TRBV5-1	CASSYSGSSNTGELFF	TGCGCCAGCAGTTATAGCGGGAGCTCGAACACCGGGGAGCTGTTTTTT
NA	TRBJ1-4	NA	TRBV5-4	CASSFEFNEKLFF	TGTGCCAGCAGCTTTGAGTTTAATGAAAAACTGTTTTTT
NA	TRBJ2-7	NA	TRBV19	CASSPYDVRSYEQYF	TGTGCCAGTAGCCCATACGATGTTAGATCCTACGAGCAGTACTTC
NA	TRBJ1-2	NA	TRBV5-6	CASSRSSYGYTF	TGTGCCAGCAGCAGAAGCTCGTATGGCTACACCTTC
TRBD2	TRBJ2-1	NA	TRBV27	CASKAGGPSYNEQFF	TGTGCCAGCAAAGCGGGGGGGCCCTCCTACAATGAGCAGTTCTTC
TRBD1	TRBJ1-2	NA	TRBV7-2	CASSQGQGVYGYTF	TGTGCCAGCAGCCAGGGACAGGGGGTTTATGGCTACACCTTC
TRBD1	TRBJ2-5	NA	TRBV29-1	CSTRGREETQYF	TGCAGCACCAGGGGGCGGGAAGAGACCCAGTACTTC
NA	TRBJ1-1	NA	TRBV5-1	CASSPRRLWNTEAFF	TGCGCCAGCAGCCCCCGGAGGTTGTGGAACACTGAAGCTTTCTTT
NA	TRBJ1-1	NA	TRBV5-1	CASSPGGGGTEAFF	TGCGCCAGCAGCCCCGGGGGGGGAGGCACTGAAGCTTTCTTT
NA	TRBJ2-7	NA	TRBV28	CASSPLGEGGSYEQYF	TGTGCCAGCAGTCCCCTCGGTGAGGGCGGCTCCTACGAGCAGTACTTC
NA	TRBJ1-2	NA	TRBV28	CASSLGHRDGRGYTF	TGTGCCAGCAGTTTAGGACACAGGGACGGGCGTGGCTACACCTTC
TRBD1	TRBJ2-5	NA	TRBV27	CASSLGDRDGAPQYF	TGTGCCAGCAGTTTAGGCGACAGGGATGGGGCTCCCCAGTACTTC
NA	TRBJ1-1	NA	TRBV5-5	CASSFLSGALNTEAFF	TGTGCCAGCAGCTTTCTTTCAGGGGCGTTGAACACTGAAGCTTTCTTT
NA	TRBJ1-2	NA	TRBV4-2	CASSQEFIEVGYTF	TGTGCCAGCAGCCAAGAGTTCATAGAAGTGGGCTACACCTTC
NA	TRBJ2-5	NA	TRBV5-1	CASRPGQKETQYF	TGCGCCAGCAGACCGGGTCAGAAAGAGACCCAGTACTTC
TRBD1	TRBJ2-2	NA	TRBV7-2	CASSPGTGGVGELFF	TGTGCCAGCAGCCCTGGGACAGGGGGGGTTGGGGAGCTGTTTTTT
NA	TRBJ1-1	NA	TRBV5-6	CASSLRNTEAFF	TGTGCCAGCAGCCTACGGAACACTGAAGCTTTCTTT
NA	TRBJ1-5	NA	TRBV2	CATRGGFNQPQHF	TGTGCCACCCGGGGGGGGTTCAATCAGCCCCAGCATTTT
NA	TRBJ1-4	NA	TRBV19	CASSDSLNEKLFF	TGTGCCAGTAGCGACAGCCTTAATGAAAAACTGTTTTTT